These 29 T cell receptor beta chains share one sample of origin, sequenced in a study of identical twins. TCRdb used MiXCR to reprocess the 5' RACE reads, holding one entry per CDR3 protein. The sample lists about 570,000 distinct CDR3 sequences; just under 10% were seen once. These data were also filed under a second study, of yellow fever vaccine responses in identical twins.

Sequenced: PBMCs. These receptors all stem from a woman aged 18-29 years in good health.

CDR3 coding DNA: TGCAGCGTGCTAAAAGGTGGTAATGAGCAGTTCTTC. It codes for CSVLKGGNEQFF. The chain uses TRBV29-1 and TRBJ2-1; D is uncertain. There are 12 residues in the CDR3. Trimming left V 6 bases short and J 7 bases short, with 13 bases between. Germline loops: CDR1 SQVTM, CDR2 ANQGSEA.

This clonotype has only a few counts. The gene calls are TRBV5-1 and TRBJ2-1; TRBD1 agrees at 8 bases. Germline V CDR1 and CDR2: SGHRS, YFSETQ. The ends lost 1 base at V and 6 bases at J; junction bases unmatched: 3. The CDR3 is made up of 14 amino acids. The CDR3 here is CASSLMTGANEQFF. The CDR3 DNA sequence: TGCGCCAGCAGCTTGATGACAGGGGCCAATGAGCAGTTCTTC.

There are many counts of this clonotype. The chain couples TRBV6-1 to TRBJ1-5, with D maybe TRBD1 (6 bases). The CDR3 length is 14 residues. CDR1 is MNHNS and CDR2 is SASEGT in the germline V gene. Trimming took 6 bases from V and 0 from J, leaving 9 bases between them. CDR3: CASSGGNSNQPQHF. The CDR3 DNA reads TGTGCCAGCAGCGGGGGCAATAGCAATCAGCCCCAGCATTTT.

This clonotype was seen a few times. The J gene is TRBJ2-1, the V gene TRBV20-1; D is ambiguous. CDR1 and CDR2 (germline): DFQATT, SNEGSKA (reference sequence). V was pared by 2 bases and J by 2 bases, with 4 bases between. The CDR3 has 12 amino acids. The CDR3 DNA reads TGCAGTGCTAGACCCCCCTACAATGAGCAGTTCTTC. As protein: CSARPPYNEQFF.

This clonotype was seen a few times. The DNA of the CDR3 is TGCAGTGCTATGCGGCAGGGGTTGGGGGAGCAGTACTTC. This translates into CSAMRQGLGEQYF. The chain carries TRBV20-1 and TRBJ2-7; maybe TRBD1 (6 bases). Germline-derived CDR1 and CDR2 are DFQATT and SNEGSKA (reference sequence). Trimming removed 4 bases at V and 7 bases at J, with 17 bases between. This CDR3 has 13 amino acids.

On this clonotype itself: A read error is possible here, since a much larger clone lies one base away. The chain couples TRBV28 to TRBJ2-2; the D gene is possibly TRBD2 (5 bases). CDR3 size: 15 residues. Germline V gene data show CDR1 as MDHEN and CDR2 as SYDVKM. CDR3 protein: CASSPPPSGTGERFF. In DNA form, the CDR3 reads TGTGCCAGCAGTCCCCCTCCCTCCGGCACCGGGGAGCGGTTTTTT.

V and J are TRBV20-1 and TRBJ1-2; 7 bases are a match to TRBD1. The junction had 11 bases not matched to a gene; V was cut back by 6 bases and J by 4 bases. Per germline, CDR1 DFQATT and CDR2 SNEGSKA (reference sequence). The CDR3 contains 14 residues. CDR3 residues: CSAEYDRVPYGYTF. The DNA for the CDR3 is TGCAGTGCGGAATACGACAGGGTCCCCTATGGCTACACCTTC.

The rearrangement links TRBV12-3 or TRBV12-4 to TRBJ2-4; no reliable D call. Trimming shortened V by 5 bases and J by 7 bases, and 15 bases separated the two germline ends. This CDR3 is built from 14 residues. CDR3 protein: CASSPIPGGNIQYF. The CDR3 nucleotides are TGTGCCAGCAGTCCTATCCCGGGTGGCAACATTCAGTACTTC.

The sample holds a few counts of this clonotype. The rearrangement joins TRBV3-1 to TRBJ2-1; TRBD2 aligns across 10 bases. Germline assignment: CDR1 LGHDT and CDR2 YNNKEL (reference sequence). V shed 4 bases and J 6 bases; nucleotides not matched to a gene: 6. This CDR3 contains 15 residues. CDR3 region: CASSPLAGASNEQFF. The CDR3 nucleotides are TGTGCCAGCAGCCCGCTAGCGGGGGCGTCCAATGAGCAGTTCTTC.

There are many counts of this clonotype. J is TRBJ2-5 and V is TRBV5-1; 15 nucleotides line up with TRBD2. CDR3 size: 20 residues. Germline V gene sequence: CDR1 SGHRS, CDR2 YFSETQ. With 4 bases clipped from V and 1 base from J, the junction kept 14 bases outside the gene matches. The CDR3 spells CASSVRGLAGGVVSQETQYF. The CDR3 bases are TGCGCCAGCAGCGTGAGGGGACTAGCGGGGGGAGTTGTGTCCCAAGAGACCCAGTACTTC.

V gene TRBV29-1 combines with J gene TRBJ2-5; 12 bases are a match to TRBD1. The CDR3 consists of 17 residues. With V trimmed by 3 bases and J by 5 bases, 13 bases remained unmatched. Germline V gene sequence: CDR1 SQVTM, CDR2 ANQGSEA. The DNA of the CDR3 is TGCAGCGTTGAGGAAGTTGCCGGGACAGGGGGCCTGGAGACCCAGTACTTC. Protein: CSVEEVAGTGGLETQYF.

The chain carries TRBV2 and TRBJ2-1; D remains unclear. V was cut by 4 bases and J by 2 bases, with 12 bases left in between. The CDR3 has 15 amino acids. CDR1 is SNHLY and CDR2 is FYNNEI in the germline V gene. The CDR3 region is CASSGRHTPYNEQFF. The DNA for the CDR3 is TGTGCCAGCAGTGGGCGGCATACCCCCTACAATGAGCAGTTCTTC.

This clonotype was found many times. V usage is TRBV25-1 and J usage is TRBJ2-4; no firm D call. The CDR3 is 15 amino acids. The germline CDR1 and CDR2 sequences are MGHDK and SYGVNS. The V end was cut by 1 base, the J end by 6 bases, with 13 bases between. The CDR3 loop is CASSEWVEKGNIQYF. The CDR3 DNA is TGTGCCAGCAGTGAATGGGTCGAAAAGGGAAACATTCAGTACTTC.

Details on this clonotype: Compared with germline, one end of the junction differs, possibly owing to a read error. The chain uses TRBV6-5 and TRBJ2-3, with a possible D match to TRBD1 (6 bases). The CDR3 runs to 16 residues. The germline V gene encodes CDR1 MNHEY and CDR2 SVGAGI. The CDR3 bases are TGTGCCAGCAGCTACTTGGGGGCGAGTCCCACAGATACGCAGTATTTT. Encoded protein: CASSYLGASPTDTQYF.

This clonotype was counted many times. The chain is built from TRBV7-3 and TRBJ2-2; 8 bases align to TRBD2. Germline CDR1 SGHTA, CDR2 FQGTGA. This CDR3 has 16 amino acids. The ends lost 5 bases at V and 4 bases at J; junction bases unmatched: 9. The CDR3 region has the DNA TGTGCCAGCAGCCGCCCGGGGCTAGCGGGCACCGGGGAGCTGTTTTTT. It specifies CASSRPGLAGTGELFF.

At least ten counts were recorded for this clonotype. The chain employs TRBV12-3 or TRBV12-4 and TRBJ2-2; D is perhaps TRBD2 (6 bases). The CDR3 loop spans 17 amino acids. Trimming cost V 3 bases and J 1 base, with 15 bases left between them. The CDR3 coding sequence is TGTGCCAGCAGTTTCCCCTCTAGCGTAGGGAACACCGGGGAGCTGTTTTTT. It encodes CASSFPSSVGNTGELFF.

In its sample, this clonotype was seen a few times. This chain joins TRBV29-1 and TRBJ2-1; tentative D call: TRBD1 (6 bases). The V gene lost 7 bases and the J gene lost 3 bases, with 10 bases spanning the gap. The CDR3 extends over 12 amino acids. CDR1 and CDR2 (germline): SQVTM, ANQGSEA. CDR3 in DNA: TGCAGCGCCCGGGACAACTACAATGAGCAGTTCTTC. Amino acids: CSARDNYNEQFF.

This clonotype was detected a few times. The CDR3 DNA reads as TGTGCCATCAGTGACCGGGCTAGCGCATACAATGAGCAGTTCTTC. This encodes CAISDRASAYNEQFF. The V gene is TRBV10-3, the J gene TRBJ2-1; tentatively, D is TRBD2 (6 bases). The CDR3 spans 15 residues. The V gene lost 3 bases and the J gene lost 4 bases, with 13 bases spanning the gap. In germline, CDR1 is ENHRY, CDR2 SYGVKD.

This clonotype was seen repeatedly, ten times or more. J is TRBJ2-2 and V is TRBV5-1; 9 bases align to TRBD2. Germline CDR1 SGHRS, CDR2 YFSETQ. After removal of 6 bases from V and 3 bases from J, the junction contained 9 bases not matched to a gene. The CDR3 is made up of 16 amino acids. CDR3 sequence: CASTRSGRSDTGELFF. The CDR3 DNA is TGCGCCAGCACTCGGAGCGGGAGGAGCGACACCGGGGAGCTGTTTTTT.

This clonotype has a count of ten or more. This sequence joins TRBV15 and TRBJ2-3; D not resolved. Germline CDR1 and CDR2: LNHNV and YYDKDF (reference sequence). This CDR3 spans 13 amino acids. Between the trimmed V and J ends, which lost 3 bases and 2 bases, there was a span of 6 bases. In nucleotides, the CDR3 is TGTGCCACCAGCAGTGAAAACACAGATACGCAGTATTTT. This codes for CATSSENTDTQYF.

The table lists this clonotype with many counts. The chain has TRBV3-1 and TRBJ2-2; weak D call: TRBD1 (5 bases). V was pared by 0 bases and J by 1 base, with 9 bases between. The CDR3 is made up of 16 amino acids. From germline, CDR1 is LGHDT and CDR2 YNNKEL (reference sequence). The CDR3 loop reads CASSQDLTGNTGELFF. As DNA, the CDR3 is TGTGCCAGCAGCCAAGATCTCACAGGGAACACCGGGGAGCTGTTTTTT.

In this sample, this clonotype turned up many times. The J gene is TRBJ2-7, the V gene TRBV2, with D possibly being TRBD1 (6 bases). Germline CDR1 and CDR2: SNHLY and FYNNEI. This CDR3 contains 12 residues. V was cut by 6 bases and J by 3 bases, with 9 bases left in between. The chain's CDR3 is CASRLDSYEQYF. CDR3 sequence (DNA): TGTGCCAGCAGGCTGGACAGCTACGAGCAGTACTTC.

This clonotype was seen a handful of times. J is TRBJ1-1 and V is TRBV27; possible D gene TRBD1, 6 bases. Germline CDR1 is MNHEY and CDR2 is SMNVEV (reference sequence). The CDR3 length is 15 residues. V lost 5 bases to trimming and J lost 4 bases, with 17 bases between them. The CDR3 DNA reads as TGTGCCAGCAGTCCGAACCCAACAGGGCGCACTGAAGCTTTCTTT. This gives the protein CASSPNPTGRTEAFF.

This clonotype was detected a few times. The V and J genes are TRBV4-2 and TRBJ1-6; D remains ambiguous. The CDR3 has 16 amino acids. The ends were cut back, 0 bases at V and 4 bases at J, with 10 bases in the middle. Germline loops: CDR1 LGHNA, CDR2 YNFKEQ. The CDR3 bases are TGTGCCAGCAGCCAAGAAGAAACAGAATATAATTCACCCCTCCACTTT. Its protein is CASSQEETEYNSPLHF.

The CDR3 is CASSLPTGLGEKLFF. The CDR3 nucleotides are TGTGCCAGCAGTCTCCCGACGGGGCTGGGAGAAAAACTGTTTTTT. The V and J genes are TRBV28 and TRBJ1-4; possibly TRBD1 for D (5 bases). Germline V lookup: CDR1 MDHEN, CDR2 SYDVKM. The CDR3 is made up of 15 amino acids. Trimming shortened V by 5 bases and J by 8 bases, and 18 bases separated the two germline ends.

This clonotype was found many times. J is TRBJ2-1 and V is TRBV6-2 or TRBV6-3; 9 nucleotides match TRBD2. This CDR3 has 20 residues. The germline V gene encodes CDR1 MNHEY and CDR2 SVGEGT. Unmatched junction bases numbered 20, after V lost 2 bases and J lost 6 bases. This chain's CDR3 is CASSYTTAGQGSGSLNEQFF. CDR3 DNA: TGTGCCAGCAGTTACACGACGGCCGGGCAGGGTAGCGGGAGCCTCAATGAGCAGTTCTTC.

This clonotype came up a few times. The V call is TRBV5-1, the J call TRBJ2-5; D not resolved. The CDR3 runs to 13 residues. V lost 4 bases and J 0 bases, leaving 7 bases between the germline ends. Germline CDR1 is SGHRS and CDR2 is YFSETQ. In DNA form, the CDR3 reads TGCGCCAGCAGCCGCGCCGACCAAGAGACCCAGTACTTC. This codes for CASSRADQETQYF.

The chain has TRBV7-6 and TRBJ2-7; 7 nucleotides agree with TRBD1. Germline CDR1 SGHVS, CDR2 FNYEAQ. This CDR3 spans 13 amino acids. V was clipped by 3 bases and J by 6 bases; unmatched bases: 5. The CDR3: CASSFGTVGEQYF. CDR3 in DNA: TGTGCCAGCAGCTTCGGGACAGTTGGCGAGCAGTACTTC.

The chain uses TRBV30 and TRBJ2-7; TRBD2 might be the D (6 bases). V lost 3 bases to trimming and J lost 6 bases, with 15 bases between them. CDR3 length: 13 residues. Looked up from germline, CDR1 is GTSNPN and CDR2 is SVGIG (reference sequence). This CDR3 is CAWRDSGVLEQYF. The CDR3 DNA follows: TGTGCCTGGAGAGATTCGGGGGTTCTCGAGCAGTACTTC.